This TCR beta chain appears in the sequencing data of a study of blood T cell repertoires in COVID-19. Study summary: The United States, Italy and Spain were the sources of the acute and convalescent COVID-19 samples. The cDNA or gDNA used as material had been derived from T cells, B-cell-depleted T cells, or PBMCs.

In the original processing: Reference gene primers were amplified, and this amplification served to estimate nucleated cell counts. Measured with immunoSEQ multiplex PCR; TCRdb has only the in-frame clones, and not every one. V, J and clone size reflect that table, while D and trimming were determined from the DNA. The table shows 250,000 to 300,000 clones, with 70% to 90% occurring only once. In Seattle, patients joined the study during active infection and were tracked longitudinally. CDR3 length: 17 residues. Trimming stripped 3 bases from V and 2 bases from J, with 20 bases between. The germline V gene has CDR1 SGHRS and CDR2 YFSETQ.

The chain has TRBV5-1 and TRBJ2-5, with D possibly being TRBD2 (7 bases). Sequenced: peripheral blood. The receptor comes from a woman between 45 and 60 years old with COVID-19, enrolled during active disease. CDR3: CASSSRLGGRGQETQYF. The CDR3, as DNA: TGCGCCAGCAGCTCCCGACTTGGGGGGAGGGGGCAAGAGACCCAGTACTTC.